This TCR beta chain was profiled in a study of T cells in Graves' hyperthyroidism and ophthalmopathy (dated 2019 in TCRdb). For the study in its entirety: To identify TCR V-J signatures that set the groups apart, the researchers used a discovery cohort of approximately 98 patients, made up of 40 to 45 with Graves' ophthalmopathy and 57 with stable Graves' hyperthyroidism. Whether ophthalmopathy could be predicted prospectively was tested in an independent validation cohort made up of approximately 19 hyperthyroidism patients plus 17 patients who later progressed to ophthalmopathy. The 75 to 100 discovery patients were randomly split 7:3 into training and test sets. Thyroid tissue and blood T-cell repertoires from several Graves' hyperthyroidism patients were also compared in the study. Once sampling was done, hyperthyroidism patients were given methimazole at a starting dose of 30 mg daily, whereas ophthalmopathy patients were given high-dose intravenous methylprednisolone. The paper describes TCR Vbeta CDR3 sequencing of 135 peripheral blood samples, made up of 43 ophthalmopathy patients, more than 70 hyperthyroidism patients and about 17 progressor patients. Summary of the overall study and its limitations: During validation, the model predicted progression to ophthalmopathy a median of about 6.5 months ahead of onset, with just under 71% sensitivity and about 72% specificity. Blood samples also contained most of the expanded thyroid clonotypes (frequency above 0.001), which suggests that blood repertoires may reflect thyroid immune responses. A 13 V-J signature model separated ophthalmopathy from stable hyperthyroidism, with roughly 88% sensitivity and 81.08% specificity in cross-validation and 80%/75% in testing. No statistical method was used to fix the sample size in advance, and group allocation was not hidden from the investigators.

In this sample, this clonotype turned up many times. Its antigen remains undetermined. Within one base of it there is no much larger clone, and no base qualities were kept. Exclusion was applied to patients with uncontrolled infections, other autoimmune diseases, pregnancy or lactation. Diagnoses were established on the basis of clinical symptoms, serum thyroxine and TRAb, thyroid ultrasound, and orbital computed tomography. Trizol reagent was used to extract total RNA, and RNA quality was then checked on an Agilent 2100 Bioanalyzer. The TCR beta CDR3 regions were amplified from RNA transcripts. For the first round of RT-PCR on the TCR CDR3, the HTBI primer set was used together with the Qiagen OneStep RT-PCR kit. A second multiplex PCR round built the libraries, followed by size selection and purification. Sequencing of the libraries was done on an Illumina HiSeq2000 using paired-end 100 bp reads. The authors processed their data as follows. SOAPnuke was used to process the raw data, throwing out any read that contained adapters or uncalled bases, had a mean Phred below 15, or lacked an exact constant-primer or identifier match. High-quality paired reads were merged with COPE v1.2.5, and unique nucleotide sequences were defined as clonotypes. MiTCR v1.1 was used to align the clonotypes against IMGT TRBV, TRBD and TRBJ reference segments. Analysis was restricted to V-J combinations with a frequency above 0.0001, which covered 99% to 99.2% of repertoires. The TCS score was defined as F50 (clonal expansion) divided by E x V (chaos), with BLOSUM62-based TCRdist calculated between CDR3 peptides within each V-J. Welch's t-statistics and random forest reduced 500 to 550 V-J features to around 14, which were used in a naive Bayes classifier (R e1071). Thyroid-blood repertoire similarity was quantified with the Morisita-Horn index. TCRdb redid the processing of the public reads, applying fastp at Q25 and MiXCR, and retained in-frame beta chains. Entries that share a CDR3 protein sequence are merged under the most common genes and DNA. Here the V and J calls rest on TCRdb's processing, not on the authors' analysis. The sample profile shows 600,000 to 700,000 distinct CDR3 sequences; 45% of them were found once. The ten largest clones capture less than 9.5% of the sample.

The V end loses 0 bases and the J end loses 16 bases, and a stretch of 12 bases separates them. The germline V gene (reference sequence) supplies CDR1 DFQATT and CDR2 SNEGSKA. The CDR3 sequence holds 11 residues, the cysteine and phenylalanine included. Only the CDR3 DNA stays, 33 bases, in frame from base 1. The sequence joins TRBV20-1 to TRBJ1-4, with an unclear D gene assignment. The origin of this receptor is an adult man with Graves' disease, either hyperthyroidism or ophthalmopathy (not recorded which). The sequenced material came from peripheral blood or thyroid tissue (not recorded which). The CDR3 has the sequence CSARDDGSQFF. In nucleotide form, the sequence is TGCAGTGCTAGAGATGATGGGAGTCAGTTTTTT.